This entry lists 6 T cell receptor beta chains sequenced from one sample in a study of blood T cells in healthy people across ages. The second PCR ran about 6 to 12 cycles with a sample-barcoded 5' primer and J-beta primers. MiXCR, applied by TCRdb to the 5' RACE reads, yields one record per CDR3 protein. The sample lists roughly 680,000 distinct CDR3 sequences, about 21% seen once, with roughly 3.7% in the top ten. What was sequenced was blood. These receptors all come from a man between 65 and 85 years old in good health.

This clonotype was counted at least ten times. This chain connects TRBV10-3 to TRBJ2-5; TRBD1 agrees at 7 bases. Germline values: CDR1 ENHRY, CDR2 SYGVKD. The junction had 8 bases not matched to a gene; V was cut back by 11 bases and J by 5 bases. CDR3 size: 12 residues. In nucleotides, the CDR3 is TGTGCCGCTAAGGGGGCGGAGGAGACCCAGTACTTC. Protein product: CAAKGAEETQYF.

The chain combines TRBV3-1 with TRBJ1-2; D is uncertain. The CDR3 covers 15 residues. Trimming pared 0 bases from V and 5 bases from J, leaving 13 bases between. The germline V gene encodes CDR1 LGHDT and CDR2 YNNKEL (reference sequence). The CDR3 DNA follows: TGTGCCAGCAGCCAAGACAAGACGGAGAAATATGGCTACACCTTC. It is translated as CASSQDKTEKYGYTF.

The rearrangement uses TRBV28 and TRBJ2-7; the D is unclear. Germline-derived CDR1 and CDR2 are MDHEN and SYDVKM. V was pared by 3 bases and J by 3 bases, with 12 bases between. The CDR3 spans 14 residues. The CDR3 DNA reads TGTGCCAGCAGTTTGGGAATATCCTACTACGAGCAGTACTTC. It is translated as CASSLGISYYEQYF.

The DNA of the CDR3 is TGCAGCGTCACCGGGACAGGGGGCTACGAGCAGTACTTC. Encoded protein: CSVTGTGGYEQYF. J is TRBJ2-7 and V is TRBV29-1; 11 positions agree with TRBD1. J gave up 3 bases and V 6 bases, and 4 bases lay outside the gene matches. Germline V CDR1 and CDR2: SQVTM, ANQGSEA. The CDR3 totals 13 residues.

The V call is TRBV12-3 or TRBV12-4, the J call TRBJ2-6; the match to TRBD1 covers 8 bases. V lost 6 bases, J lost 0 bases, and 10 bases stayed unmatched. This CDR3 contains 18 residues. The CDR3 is CASSPRTGSNSGANVLTF. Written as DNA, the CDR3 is TGTGCCAGCAGCCCCCGGACAGGGTCCAACTCTGGGGCCAACGTCCTGACTTTC.

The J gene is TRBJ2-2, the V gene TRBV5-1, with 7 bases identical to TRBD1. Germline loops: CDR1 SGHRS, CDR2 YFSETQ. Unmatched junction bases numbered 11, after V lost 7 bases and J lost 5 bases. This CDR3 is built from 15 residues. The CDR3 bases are TGCGCCAGCGAAGAGAACAGGGGCGGAACCGGGGAGCTGTTTTTT. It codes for CASEENRGGTGELFF.